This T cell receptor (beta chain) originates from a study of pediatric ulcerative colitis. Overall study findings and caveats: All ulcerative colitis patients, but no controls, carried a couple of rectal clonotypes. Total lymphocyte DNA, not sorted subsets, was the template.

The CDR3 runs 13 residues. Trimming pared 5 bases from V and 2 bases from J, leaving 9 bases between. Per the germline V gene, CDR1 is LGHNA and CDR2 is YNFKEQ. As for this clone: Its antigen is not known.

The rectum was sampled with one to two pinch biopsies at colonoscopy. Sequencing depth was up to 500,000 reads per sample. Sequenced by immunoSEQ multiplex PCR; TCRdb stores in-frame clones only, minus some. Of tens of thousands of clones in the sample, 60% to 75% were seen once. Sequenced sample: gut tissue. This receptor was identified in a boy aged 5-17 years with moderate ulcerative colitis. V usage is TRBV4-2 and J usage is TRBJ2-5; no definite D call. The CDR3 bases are TGTGCCAGCAGCGAACAACCTCAAGAGACCCAGTACTTC. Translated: CASSEQPQETQYF.